The 11 T cell receptor beta chains below were found in one sample sequenced in a study of blood T cell repertoires in COVID-19. Repertoires were generated with immunoSEQ multiplex PCR, while TCRdb's copy carries only in-frame clones and drops some. The data contain roughly 200,000 clones, more than 70% of them singletons. The specimen sequenced was peripheral blood. The receptors were gathered from a man in his forties with active or convalescent COVID-19.

The rearrangement links TRBV7-9 to TRBJ2-5; D might be TRBD1 (6 bases). CDR1 is SEHNR and CDR2 is FQNEAQ in the germline V gene (reference sequence). CDR3 length: 15 amino acids. Trimming shortened V by 4 bases and J by 2 bases, and 14 bases separated the two germline ends. In DNA, the CDR3 is TGTGCCAGCAGCTCGGGGTTGGACAGTCAAGAGACCCAGTACTTC. Its protein product is CASSSGLDSQETQYF.

The chain employs TRBV19 and TRBJ1-4; TRBD1 is a possible D gene (6 bases). This CDR3 spans 15 amino acids. CDR1 and CDR2 from the germline V gene are LNHDA and SQIVND (reference sequence). Trimming pared 10 bases from V and 3 bases from J, leaving 18 bases between. This CDR3 reads CATGGLPGPNEKLFF. The CDR3 nucleotides read TGTGCCACCGGGGGGCTACCAGGTCCTAATGAAAAACTGTTTTTT.

V gene TRBV27 combines with J gene TRBJ1-1; tentatively, D is TRBD1 (5 bases). Deletions cut 6 bases from V and 2 bases from J, with 19 bases between. The CDR3 is made up of 16 amino acids. CDR1 and CDR2 (germline): MNHEY, SMNVEV (reference sequence). The CDR3 coding sequence is TGTGCCAGCAGCGACGGGCAGGGAAAAAGAAACACTGAAGCTTTCTTT. It is translated as CASSDGQGKRNTEAFF.

The chain has TRBV4-2 and TRBJ1-1, with 7 bases identical to TRBD1. This CDR3 region has 14 residues. The germline gives CDR1 LGHNA, CDR2 YNFKEQ. V was pared by 0 bases and J by 7 bases, with 5 bases of the junction left unmatched. The CDR3 DNA reads TGTGCCAGCAGCCAAGAGACAGGGTCGGGTGAAGCTTTCTTT. The encoded protein is CASSQETGSGEAFF.

The chain links TRBV7-2 to TRBJ1-5; 8 bases are a match to TRBD1. J lost 1 base, V lost 6 bases, and 5 bases had no gene match. This CDR3 region has 15 residues. Per germline, CDR1 SGHTA and CDR2 FQGNSA. The CDR3 reads CASRKQGGSNQPQHF. Written as DNA, the CDR3 is TGTGCCAGCAGAAAACAGGGGGGAAGCAATCAGCCCCAGCATTTT.

The genes are TRBV4-3 and TRBJ2-7, with 8 positions matching TRBD2. The germline V gene has CDR1 LGHNA and CDR2 YSLEER. V shed 3 bases and J 5 bases; nucleotides not matched to a gene: 6. The CDR3 length is 14 residues. The CDR3 nucleotides read TGCGCCAGCAGCCAGCGGGGGGAACGGGACGAGCAGTACTTC. This gives the protein CASSQRGERDEQYF.

V and J are TRBV19 and TRBJ2-2, with TRBD2 matching 11 bases. V lost 7 bases and J lost 5; bases outside the gene matches: 12. Germline V gene sequence: CDR1 LNHDA, CDR2 SQIVND (reference sequence). This CDR3 has 17 residues. The CDR3 spells CASTPRLAGGSTGELFF. CDR3 coding DNA: TGTGCCAGTACCCCAAGGCTAGCGGGGGGATCGACCGGGGAGCTGTTTTTT.

The chain carries TRBV24-1 and TRBJ1-5, with TRBD1 matching over 7 bases. The CDR3 consists of 14 residues. The germline CDR1 and CDR2 sequences are KGHDR and SFDVKD. With V trimmed by 7 bases and J by 7 bases, 9 bases remained unmatched. The chain's CDR3 is CATRQQGIGQPQHF. CDR3 sequence (DNA): TGTGCCACCAGGCAACAGGGGATAGGGCAGCCCCAGCATTTT.

The rearrangement uses TRBV29-1 and TRBJ2-7; TRBD1 matches at 8 bases. Germline CDR1 SQVTM, CDR2 ANQGSEA. This CDR3 has 14 amino acids. V lost 3 bases, J lost 5 bases, and 9 bases stayed unmatched. CDR3 region: CSVDDRGKRNEQYF. As DNA, the CDR3 is TGCAGCGTTGACGACAGGGGAAAGAGGAACGAGCAGTACTTC.

The CDR3 loop is CASSPGTLLADSNQPQHF. Here the CDR3 DNA reads TGTGCCAGCAGCCCGGGGACACTCCTTGCCGATAGCAATCAGCCCCAGCATTTT. The chain couples TRBV9 to TRBJ1-5; tentative D call: TRBD1 (6 bases). Trimming stripped 4 bases from V and 0 bases from J, with 20 bases between. The germline gives CDR1 SGDLS, CDR2 YYNGEE. The CDR3 spans 18 residues.

The chain links TRBV5-8 to TRBJ1-5; D might be TRBD1 (5 bases). Germline V gene data show CDR1 as SGHTS and CDR2 as YDEGEE. Trimming pared 0 bases from V and 0 bases from J, leaving 13 bases between. The CDR3 is 17 amino acids. The CDR3 loop reads CASSLVRAGFSNQPQHF. CDR3 in DNA: TGTGCCAGCAGCTTGGTCAGGGCAGGGTTTAGCAATCAGCCCCAGCATTTT.